What follows is one T cell receptor (beta chain) and its context. Its antigen is still unknown. These data belong to a study of persistence of HIV-infected CD4 T cells. The overall study: Median time on suppressive ART was approximately eight years. Study-level findings and limits: TCRbeta richness was lower in CMV- and Gag-responding cells than in anti-CD3/anti-CD28-responding cells.

The CDR3 sequence is 13 residues long. Trimming removed 4 bases from V and 7 bases from J; junction bases left unmatched: 3. Lysates of CMV-infected fibroblasts at around 9.8 ug/mL stimulated these cells. Sorting of responding CD4+ T cells relied on upregulated CD40 ligand together with CD69. An 18-hour stimulation of CD8-depleted PBMCs used anti-CD28/CD49d costimulation, CD40-blocking antibody and enfuvirtide. This was the immunoSEQ version 4 assay in survey mode. Here immunoSEQ multiplex PCR was the method, and the copy in TCRdb shows in-frame clones only, minus some. Of 5,500 to 8,500 clones listed, 79% are singletons.

Material: CD4+ T cells sorted from PBMCs after approximately 20-hour stimulation, obtained from a patient who received antiretroviral therapy. The clonotype comes from an adult woman with HIV who was CMV-seropositive. The chain joins TRBV12-3 or TRBV12-4 to TRBJ1-4; 7 positions agree with TRBD1. This chain's CDR3 is CASSSGGGEKLFF. DNA for the CDR3: TGTGCCAGCAGTTCAGGGGGAGGTGAAAAACTGTTTTTT.